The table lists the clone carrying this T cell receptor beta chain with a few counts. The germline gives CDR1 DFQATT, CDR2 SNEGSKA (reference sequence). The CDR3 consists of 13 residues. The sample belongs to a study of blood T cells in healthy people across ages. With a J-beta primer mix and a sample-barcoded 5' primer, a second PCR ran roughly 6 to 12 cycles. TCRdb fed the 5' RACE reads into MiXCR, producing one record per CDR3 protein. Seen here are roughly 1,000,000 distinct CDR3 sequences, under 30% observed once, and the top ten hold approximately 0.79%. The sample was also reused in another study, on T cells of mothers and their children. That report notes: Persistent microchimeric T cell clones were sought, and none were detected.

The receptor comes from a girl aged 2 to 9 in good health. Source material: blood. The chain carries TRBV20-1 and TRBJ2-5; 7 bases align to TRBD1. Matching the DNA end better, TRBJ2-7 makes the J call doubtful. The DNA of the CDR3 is TGCAGTGCGCACCGGGACAGTAACTACGAGCAGTACTTC. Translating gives CSAHRDSNYEQYF.